Shown below are 7 T cell receptor beta chains from a single sample sequenced in a study of blood T cell repertoires in COVID-19. Clones were read by immunoSEQ multiplex PCR, and TCRdb kept only the in-frame ones, dropping some. The table includes approximately 75,000 clones, approximately 87% detected once. The specimen sequenced was peripheral blood. The origin of the receptors is an elderly woman with acute or convalescent COVID-19.

This sequence joins TRBV14 and TRBJ1-6; tentative D call: TRBD1 (5 bases). The CDR3 extends over 14 amino acids. Between the trimmed V and J ends, which lost 0 bases and 10 bases, there was a span of 10 bases. Per germline, CDR1 SGHDN and CDR2 FVKESK. The CDR3 loop is CASSQEGAASPLHF. The CDR3 DNA is TGTGCCAGCAGCCAAGAAGGGGCGGCCTCACCCCTCCACTTT.

The chain combines TRBV11-2 with TRBJ1-1, with 8 bases fitting TRBD1. V was pared by 5 bases and J by 1 base, with 6 bases of the junction left unmatched. This CDR3 has 15 amino acids. Per germline, CDR1 SGHAT and CDR2 FQNNGV. CDR3 in DNA: TGTGCCAGCAGCCCCCCCGGGACAGGGAACACTGAAGCTTTCTTT. Its protein is CASSPPGTGNTEAFF.

CDR3 loop: CASSAGISNQPQHF. CDR3 nucleotides: TGTGCCAGCTCCGCGGGGATTAGCAATCAGCCCCAGCATTTT. The chain recombines TRBV18 with TRBJ1-5; D remains ambiguous. The germline CDR1 and CDR2 sequences are KGHSH and LQKENI. This CDR3 is 14 amino acids long. V was cut by 6 bases and J by 0 bases, with 9 bases left in between.

The chain carries TRBV19 and TRBJ2-7, with 9 bases that match TRBD1. Germline loops: CDR1 LNHDA, CDR2 SQIVND (reference sequence). The J segment lost 6 bases and the V segment lost 4 bases, leaving 7 bases of the junction unmatched. There are 14 residues in the CDR3. CDR3 amino acids: CASSSGTGYGEQYF. In DNA form, the CDR3 reads TGTGCCAGTAGTAGCGGGACAGGGTACGGCGAGCAGTACTTC.

V is TRBV20-1 and J is TRBJ1-2; TRBD1 might be the D (5 bases). Trimming cost V 7 bases and J 7 bases, with 13 bases left between them. Germline V gene sequence: CDR1 DFQATT, CDR2 SNEGSKA (reference sequence). The CDR3 covers 11 residues. DNA for the CDR3: TGCAGTGGAGCAGGGCAAGGTGGCTACACCTTC. Translation: CSGAGQGGYTF.

CDR3 nucleotide sequence: TGTGCCACCCTGGGACAGTTGAACACTGAAGCTTTCTTT. Protein sequence: CATLGQLNTEAFF. J is TRBJ1-1 and V is TRBV19, with 7 bases that match TRBD1. Germline V lookup: CDR1 LNHDA, CDR2 SQIVND (reference sequence). CDR3 size: 13 residues. With 10 bases clipped from V and 0 bases from J, the junction kept 5 bases outside the gene matches.

The chain combines TRBV13 with TRBJ1-1, with a tentative D call TRBD1 (5 bases). The V gene lost 1 base and the J gene lost 1 base, with 16 bases spanning the gap. Germline V gene lookup returns CDR1 PRHDT and CDR2 FYEKMQ (reference sequence). The CDR3 covers 17 residues. The CDR3 DNA reads TGTGCCAGCAGCTTAGTTTTGCAGGGTCGTGCGAACACTGAAGCTTTCTTT. Translated, it gives CASSLVLQGRANTEAFF.